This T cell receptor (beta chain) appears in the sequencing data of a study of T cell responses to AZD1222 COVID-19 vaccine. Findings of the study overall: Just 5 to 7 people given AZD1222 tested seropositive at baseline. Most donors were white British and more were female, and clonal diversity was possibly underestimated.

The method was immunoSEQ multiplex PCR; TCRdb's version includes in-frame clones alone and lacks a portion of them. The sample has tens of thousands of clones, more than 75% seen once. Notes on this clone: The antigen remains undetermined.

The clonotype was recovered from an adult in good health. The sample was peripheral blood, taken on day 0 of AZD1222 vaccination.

In nucleotides, the CDR3 is TGTGCCAGCAGCTTAGGGAGGGGGGCCGCAGATACGCAGTATTTT. It codes for CASSLGRGAADTQYF. The V gene is TRBV7-8, the J gene TRBJ2-3; the D call may be TRBD1 or TRBD2 (6 bases each). The CDR3 extends over 15 amino acids. V gave up 1 base and J gave up 4 bases, with 12 bases separating them. The germline V gene encodes CDR1 SGHVS and CDR2 FQNEAQ.